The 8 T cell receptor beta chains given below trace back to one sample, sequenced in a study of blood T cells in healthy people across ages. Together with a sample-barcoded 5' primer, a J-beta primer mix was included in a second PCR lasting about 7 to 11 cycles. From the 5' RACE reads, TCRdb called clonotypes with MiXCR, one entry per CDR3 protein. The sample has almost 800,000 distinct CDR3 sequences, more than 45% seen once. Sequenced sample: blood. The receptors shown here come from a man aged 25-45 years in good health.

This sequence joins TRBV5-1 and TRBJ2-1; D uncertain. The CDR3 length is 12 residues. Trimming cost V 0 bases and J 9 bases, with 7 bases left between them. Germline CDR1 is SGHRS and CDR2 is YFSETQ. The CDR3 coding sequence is TGCGCCAGCAGCTTGGACTACGGTGAGCAGTTCTTC. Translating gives CASSLDYGEQFF. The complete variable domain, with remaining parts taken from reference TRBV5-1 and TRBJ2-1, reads KAGVTQTPRYLIKTRGQQVTLSCSPISGHRSVSWYQQTPGQGLQFLFEYFSETQRNKGNFPGRFSGRQFSNSRSEMNVSTLELGDSALYLCASSLDYGEQFFGPGTRLTVL.

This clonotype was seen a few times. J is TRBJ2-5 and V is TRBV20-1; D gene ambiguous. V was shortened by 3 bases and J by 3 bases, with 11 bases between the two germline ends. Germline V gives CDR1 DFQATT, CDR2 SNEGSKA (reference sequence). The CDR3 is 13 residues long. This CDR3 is CSASNPVEETQYF. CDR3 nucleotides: TGCAGTGCTAGTAATCCGGTTGAAGAGACCCAGTACTTC.

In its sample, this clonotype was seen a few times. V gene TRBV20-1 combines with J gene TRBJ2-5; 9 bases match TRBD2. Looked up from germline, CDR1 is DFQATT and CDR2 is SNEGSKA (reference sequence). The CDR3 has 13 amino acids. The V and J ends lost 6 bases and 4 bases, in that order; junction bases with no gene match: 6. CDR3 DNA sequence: TGCAGTGCCTATAGCGGGAGTGGAGAGACCCAGTACTTC. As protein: CSAYSGSGETQYF.

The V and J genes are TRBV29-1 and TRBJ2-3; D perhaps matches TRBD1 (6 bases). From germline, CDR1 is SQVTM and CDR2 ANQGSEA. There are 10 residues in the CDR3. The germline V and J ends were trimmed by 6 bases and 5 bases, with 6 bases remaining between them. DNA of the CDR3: TGCAGCGTACAGGGAGATACGCAGTATTTT. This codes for CSVQGDTQYF.

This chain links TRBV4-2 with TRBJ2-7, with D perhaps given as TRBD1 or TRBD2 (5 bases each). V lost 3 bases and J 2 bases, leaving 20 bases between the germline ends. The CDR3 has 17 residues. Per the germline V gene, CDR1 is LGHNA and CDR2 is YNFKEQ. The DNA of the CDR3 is TGTGCCAGCAGCCAGGATTTTCTTGGGGACCGCACCTACGAGCAGTACTTC. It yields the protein CASSQDFLGDRTYEQYF.

CDR3 sequence (DNA): TGTGCCAGCAGCCCAAAGTCCAGGGATGAGCAGTTCTTC. Its translation: CASSPKSRDEQFF. The V and J genes are TRBV7-9 and TRBJ2-1; TRBD1 is a possible D gene (5 bases). The V gene's germline CDR1 is SEHNR and CDR2 FQNEAQ (reference sequence). CDR3 size: 13 residues. The V end was cut by 5 bases, the J end by 8 bases, with 13 bases between. Variable domain in full (rest from reference TRBV7-9 and TRBJ2-1): DTGVSQNPRHKITKRGQNVTFRCDPISEHNRLYWYRQTLGQGPEFLTYFQNEAQLEKSRLLSDRFSAERPKGSFSTLEIQRTEQGDSAMYLCASSPKSRDEQFFGPGTRLTVL.

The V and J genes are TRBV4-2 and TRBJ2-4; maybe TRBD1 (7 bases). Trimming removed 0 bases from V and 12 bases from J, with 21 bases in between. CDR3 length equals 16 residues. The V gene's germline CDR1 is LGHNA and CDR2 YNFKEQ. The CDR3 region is CASSQEPLGGGLAQYF. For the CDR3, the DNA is TGTGCCAGCAGCCAAGAGCCCTTAGGAGGGGGCCTGGCTCAGTACTTC.

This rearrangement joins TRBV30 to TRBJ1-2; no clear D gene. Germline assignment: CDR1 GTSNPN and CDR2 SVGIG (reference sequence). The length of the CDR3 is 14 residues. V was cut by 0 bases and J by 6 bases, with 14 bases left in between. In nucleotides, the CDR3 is TGTGCCTGGAGTGTACTGGGTTATCATGATGGCTACACCTTC. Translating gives CAWSVLGYHDGYTF.